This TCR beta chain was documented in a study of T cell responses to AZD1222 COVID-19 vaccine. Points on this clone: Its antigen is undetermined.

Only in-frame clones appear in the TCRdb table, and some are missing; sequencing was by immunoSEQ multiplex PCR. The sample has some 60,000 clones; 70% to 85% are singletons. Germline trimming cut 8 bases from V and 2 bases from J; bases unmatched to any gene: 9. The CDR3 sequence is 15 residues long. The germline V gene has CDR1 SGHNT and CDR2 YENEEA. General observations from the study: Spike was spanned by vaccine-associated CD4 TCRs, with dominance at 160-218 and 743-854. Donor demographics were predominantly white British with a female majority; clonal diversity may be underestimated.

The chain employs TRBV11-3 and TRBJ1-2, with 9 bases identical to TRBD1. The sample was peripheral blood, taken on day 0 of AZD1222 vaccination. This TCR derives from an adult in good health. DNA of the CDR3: TGTGCCAGCGCCGCTGGACAGGGGATAAACTATGGCTACACCTTC. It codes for CASAAGQGINYGYTF. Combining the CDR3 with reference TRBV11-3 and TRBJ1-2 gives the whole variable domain EAGVVQSPRYKIIEKKQPVAFWCNPISGHNTLYWYLQNLGQGPELLIRYENEEAVDDSQLPKDRFSAERLKGVDSTLKIQPAELGDSAVYLCASAAGQGINYGYTFGSGTRLTVV.